A single sample is the source of the 26 T cell receptor beta chains below, sequenced in a study of control samples from healthy donors and cancer patients. Data came from immunoSEQ multiplex PCR; TCRdb stores just in-frame clones and leaves some out. Here the sample spans about 100,000 clones, around nine tenths being singletons. Sequencing used blood. These receptors all come from a man aged 25 to 40 in good health.

The chain links TRBV11-2 to TRBJ2-7; D is perhaps TRBD1 or TRBD2 (5 bases each). With 2 bases removed from V and 7 bases from J, the gap between germline ends came to 18 bases. The CDR3 is made up of 15 amino acids. Germline lookup yields CDR1 SGHAT and CDR2 FQNNGV. CDR3 residues: CASSLLEPPREEQYF. In DNA, the CDR3 is TGTGCCAGCAGCTTATTAGAGCCCCCCAGGGAGGAGCAGTACTTC.

V is TRBV7-9 and J is TRBJ2-7; no clear D gene. The CDR3 runs to 13 residues. Germline V gene lookup returns CDR1 SEHNR and CDR2 FQNEAQ (reference sequence). Trimming took off 2 bases at V and 4 bases at J, with 9 bases between the two ends. CDR3 amino acids: CASSLSSLYEQYF. CDR3 sequence (DNA): TGTGCCAGCAGCTTATCATCCCTGTACGAGCAGTACTTC.

This clone was observed a few times. This chain joins TRBV5-6 and TRBJ2-1, with TRBD1 matching 9 bases. Per germline, CDR1 SGHDT and CDR2 YYEEEE. The CDR3 spans 15 residues. V trimming: 2 bases; J trimming: 6 bases; junction bases outside the gene matches: 6. The CDR3 DNA sequence: TGTGCCAGCAGCTTAGGGGACAGGGTAGGCAATGAGCAGTTCTTC. Translated: CASSLGDRVGNEQFF.

The chain uses TRBV19 and TRBJ2-3; TRBD1 might be the D (6 bases). CDR3 length: 13 residues. V shed 6 bases and J shed 6 bases, with 13 bases lying between them. Germline V lookup: CDR1 LNHDA, CDR2 SQIVND (reference sequence). CDR3 sequence: CASSPLTGDTQYF. DNA of the CDR3: TGTGCCAGTAGCCCTCTAACAGGGGATACGCAGTATTTT.

The V call is TRBV4-3, the J call TRBJ1-1; D is ambiguous. V was trimmed by 3 bases and J by 2 bases, leaving 7 bases between them. CDR1 is LGHNA and CDR2 is YSLEER in the germline V gene. The CDR3 contains 13 residues. The CDR3 here is CASSQNKNTEAFF. CDR3 in DNA: TGCGCCAGCAGCCAGAACAAAAACACTGAAGCTTTCTTT.

This rearrangement joins TRBV18 to TRBJ2-3; 8 bases fit TRBD1. CDR1 is KGHSH and CDR2 is LQKENI in the germline V gene. The CDR3 contains 17 residues. V lost 2 bases to trimming and J lost 2 bases; unmatched junction nucleotides: 9. CDR3 coding DNA: TGTGCCAGCTCACCAGTGTCGGGACAGGTCGACACAGATACGCAGTATTTT. It yields the protein CASSPVSGQVDTDTQYF. Supplemented by reference TRBV18 and TRBJ2-3, the full variable domain reads NAGVMQNPRHLVRRRGQEARLRCSPMKGHSHVYWYRQLPEEGLKFMVYLQKENIIDESGMPKERFSAEFPKEGPSILRIQQVVRGDSAAYFCASSPVSGQVDTDTQYFGPGTRLTVL.

V usage is TRBV19 and J usage is TRBJ2-7, with D tentatively TRBD2 (6 bases). V dropped 5 bases and J dropped 3 bases, with 14 bases sitting between them. Germline V CDR1 and CDR2: LNHDA, SQIVND (reference sequence). The CDR3 spans 14 residues. The CDR3 is CASSLREANYEQYF. The CDR3 coding sequence is TGTGCCAGTAGTTTAAGGGAGGCCAACTACGAGCAGTACTTC.

This chain links TRBV18 with TRBJ1-5; 7 bases are shared with TRBD1. This CDR3 comprises 16 residues. Trimming took 2 bases from V and 3 from J; bases not matched to a gene: 7. CDR1 and CDR2 (germline): KGHSH, LQKENI. CDR3 DNA sequence: TGTGCCAGCTCACCAGAGGGACAGAAGACCAATCAGCCCCAGCATTTT. Protein product: CASSPEGQKTNQPQHF.

The V gene is TRBV30, the J gene TRBJ2-2, with 9 positions matching TRBD2. CDR1 GTSNPN and CDR2 SVGIG come from the germline V gene (reference sequence). The V gene end was trimmed by 8 bases and the J gene end by 8 bases; junction bases not matched to a gene: 21. The CDR3 spans 17 residues. The DNA of the CDR3 is TGTGCCATAAATCAGGGGGGCGGGAGGGCCACAATAGGGGAGCTGTTTTTT. Translation gives CAINQGGGRATIGELFF.

The chain uses TRBV5-4 and TRBJ2-1, with 7 nucleotides matching TRBD1. Per the germline V gene, CDR1 is SGHNT and CDR2 is YYREEE (reference sequence). The V and J ends lost 7 bases and 9 bases, in that order; junction bases with no gene match: 4. This CDR3 is 11 amino acids long. Here the CDR3 reads CASLQGVEQFF. The CDR3 coding sequence is TGTGCCAGCCTTCAGGGGGTTGAGCAGTTCTTC.

Here the CDR3 reads CASSLVWPSGNNNEQFF. CDR3 nucleotide sequence: TGCGCCAGCAGCTTGGTTTGGCCTAGCGGGAATAACAATGAGCAGTTCTTC. V usage is TRBV5-1 and J usage is TRBJ2-1, with 9 bases aligning to TRBD2. This CDR3 region has 17 residues. The V gene end was trimmed by 0 bases and the J gene end by 5 bases; junction bases not matched to a gene: 9. CDR1 is SGHRS, CDR2 YFSETQ, per germline.

This sequence joins TRBV28 and TRBJ2-7, with 9 bases aligning to TRBD2. V lost 4 bases and J lost 5; bases outside the gene matches: 12. CDR3 length: 16 amino acids. Germline values: CDR1 MDHEN, CDR2 SYDVKM. The CDR3 spells CASSSPRAGGANEQYF. The CDR3 DNA follows: TGTGCCAGCAGTTCCCCCAGGGCGGGGGGGGCGAACGAGCAGTACTTC.

This chain joins TRBV15 and TRBJ1-5; weak D call: TRBD1 (5 bases). This CDR3 is built from 16 residues. Germline assignment: CDR1 LNHNV and CDR2 YYDKDF (reference sequence). Trimming cost V 0 bases and J 3 bases, with 12 bases left between them. DNA of the CDR3: TGTGCCACCAGCAGAGACCCCAGGGCGAACAATCAGCCCCAGCATTTT. The encoded protein is CATSRDPRANNQPQHF. Supplemented by reference TRBV15 and TRBJ1-5, the full variable domain reads DAMVIQNPRYQVTQFGKPVTLSCSQTLNHNVMYWYQQKSSQAPKLLFHYYDKDFNNEADTPDNFQSRRPNTSFCFLDIRSPGLGDTAMYLCATSRDPRANNQPQHFGDGTRLSIL.

This chain links TRBV7-3 with TRBJ1-1; D unresolved. CDR1 and CDR2 from the germline V gene are SGHTA and FQGTGA. The V gene lost 2 bases and the J gene lost 3 bases, with 7 bases spanning the gap. The CDR3 loop spans 13 amino acids. The CDR3 here is CASSLAGDTEAFF. Here the CDR3 DNA reads TGTGCCAGCAGCTTAGCCGGGGACACTGAAGCTTTCTTT.

The CDR3 DNA follows: TGTGCCAGCAGTAACAACCTGGATAATTCACCCCTCCACTTT. It is translated as CASSNNLDNSPLHF. The chain is built from TRBV28 and TRBJ1-6, with D uncertain. The CDR3 extends over 14 amino acids. Per the germline V gene, CDR1 is MDHEN and CDR2 is SYDVKM. V was clipped by 5 bases and J by 5 bases, with 10 bases between them.

The chain is built from TRBV4-1 and TRBJ2-7; the D gene could be TRBD1 or TRBD2 (5 bases each). V was clipped by 0 bases and J by 6 bases, with 18 bases between them. Germline CDR1 is MGHRA and CDR2 is YSYEKL. The CDR3 is made up of 16 amino acids. CDR3 protein: CASSQDSVGAGVEQYF. In DNA, the CDR3 is TGCGCCAGCAGCCAAGATTCGGTAGGGGCCGGGGTCGAGCAGTACTTC.

J is TRBJ1-5 and V is TRBV27, with a tentative D call TRBD1 (5 bases). The CDR3 runs to 14 residues. CDR1 is MNHEY and CDR2 is SMNVEV in the germline V gene (reference sequence). The V gene lost 3 bases and the J gene lost 5 bases, with 11 bases spanning the gap. CDR3 residues: CASSFGGLDQPQHF. CDR3 nucleotide sequence: TGTGCCAGCAGTTTTGGGGGTTTGGATCAGCCCCAGCATTTT.

CDR3 loop: CASSLQTGQSTDTQYF. Written as DNA, the CDR3 is TGCGCCAGCAGCCTTCAGACCGGGCAGAGCACAGATACGCAGTATTTT. This sequence joins TRBV4-1 and TRBJ2-3, with unresolved D. Trimming removed 4 bases from V and 0 bases from J, with 14 bases in between. This CDR3 comprises 16 residues. CDR1 MGHRA and CDR2 YSYEKL come from the germline V gene.

This chain connects TRBV5-6 to TRBJ2-2; D not resolved. Deletions cut 2 bases from V and 4 bases from J, with 3 bases between. Germline CDR1 and CDR2: SGHDT and YYEEEE. The CDR3 consists of 12 residues. CDR3 sequence: CASSFTTGELFF. In nucleotides, the CDR3 is TGTGCCAGCAGCTTTACCACCGGGGAGCTGTTTTTT.

The chain carries TRBV5-4 and TRBJ2-5, with D maybe TRBD2 (5 bases). Per the germline V gene, CDR1 is SGHNT and CDR2 is YYREEE (reference sequence). V lost 0 bases, J lost 2 bases, and 8 bases lay in between. The CDR3 totals 14 residues. The CDR3 loop reads CASSLGGNQETQYF. The DNA of the CDR3 is TGTGCCAGCAGCTTGGGAGGGAATCAAGAGACCCAGTACTTC.

This clone has just one count. The chain has TRBV4-2 and TRBJ1-6; the D is unclear. Germline V gene data show CDR1 as LGHNA and CDR2 as YNFKEQ. Trimming stripped 1 base from V and 8 bases from J, with 3 bases between. The CDR3 covers 12 residues. In nucleotides, the CDR3 is TGTGCCAGCAGCCAAGTGCATTCACCCCTCCACTTT. Translation: CASSQVHSPLHF.

This sequence joins TRBV19 and TRBJ1-1, with 7 bases aligning to TRBD1. CDR1 is LNHDA, CDR2 SQIVND, per germline (reference sequence). V lost 2 bases to trimming and J lost 0 bases; unmatched junction nucleotides: 9. The CDR3 covers 17 residues. The CDR3 is CASSIMPGQLLNTEAFF. Written as DNA, the CDR3 is TGTGCCAGTAGTATAATGCCGGGACAGCTATTGAACACTGAAGCTTTCTTT.

The chain recombines TRBV18 with TRBJ1-3; tentatively, D is TRBD1 (5 bases). Trimming stripped 6 bases from V and 0 bases from J, with 12 bases between. The CDR3 runs to 15 residues. The germline gives CDR1 KGHSH, CDR2 LQKENI. Here the CDR3 reads CASSPGLRSGNTIYF. DNA for the CDR3: TGTGCCAGCTCTCCGGGACTCCGCTCTGGAAACACCATATATTTT.

This clone was observed a handful of times. V is TRBV27 and J is TRBJ2-3; TRBD2 agrees at 10 bases. The CDR3 is 15 amino acids. Germline CDR1 reads MNHEY; CDR2 reads SMNVEV (reference sequence). The J segment lost 5 bases and the V segment lost 3 bases, leaving 5 bases of the junction unmatched. CDR3 amino acids: CASSLGPSGRDTQYF. The CDR3 DNA reads as TGTGCCAGCAGTTTGGGTCCTAGCGGGAGAGATACGCAGTATTTT.

The chain employs TRBV7-2 and TRBJ2-7, with TRBD2 matching over 7 bases. CDR1 and CDR2 (germline): SGHTA, FQGNSA. The CDR3 covers 17 residues. V shed 5 bases, J shed 4 bases, and the junction held 17 bases outside the gene matches. The CDR3 protein is CASSPMNLLAANYEQYF. CDR3 coding DNA: TGTGCCAGCAGCCCAATGAACCTTCTAGCGGCGAATTACGAGCAGTACTTC.

This clone was recorded once. The CDR3 DNA is TGTGCCAGCAGCTCTACAGGGGAGGCAGGTCAGCCCCAGCATTTT. Its translation: CASSSTGEAGQPQHF. V usage is TRBV7-8 and J usage is TRBJ1-5, with 7 bases aligning to TRBD1. V shed 4 bases, J shed 6 bases, and the junction held 9 bases outside the gene matches. The germline V gene encodes CDR1 SGHVS and CDR2 FQNEAQ. The CDR3 has 15 residues.